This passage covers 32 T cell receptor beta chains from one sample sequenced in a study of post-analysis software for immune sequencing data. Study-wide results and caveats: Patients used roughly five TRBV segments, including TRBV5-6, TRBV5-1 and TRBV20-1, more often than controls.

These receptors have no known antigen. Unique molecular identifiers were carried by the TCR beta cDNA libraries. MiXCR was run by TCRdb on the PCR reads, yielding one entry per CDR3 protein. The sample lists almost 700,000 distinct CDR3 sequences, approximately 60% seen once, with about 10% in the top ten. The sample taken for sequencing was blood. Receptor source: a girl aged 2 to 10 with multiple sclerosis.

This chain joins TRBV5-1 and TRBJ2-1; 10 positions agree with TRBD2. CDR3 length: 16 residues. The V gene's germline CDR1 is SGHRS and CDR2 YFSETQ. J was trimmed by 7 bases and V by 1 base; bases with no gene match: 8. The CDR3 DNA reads TGCGCCAGCAGCTTGAGGGTGGCTAGCGGGGGAAATGAGCAGTTCTTC. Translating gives CASSLRVASGGNEQFF.

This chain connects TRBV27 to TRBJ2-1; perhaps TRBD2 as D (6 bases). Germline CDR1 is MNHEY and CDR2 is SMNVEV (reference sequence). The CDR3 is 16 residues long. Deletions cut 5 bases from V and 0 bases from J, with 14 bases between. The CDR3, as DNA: TGTGCCAGCAGTCCCGGGGGACGGAGCTCCTACAATGAGCAGTTCTTC. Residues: CASSPGGRSSYNEQFF.

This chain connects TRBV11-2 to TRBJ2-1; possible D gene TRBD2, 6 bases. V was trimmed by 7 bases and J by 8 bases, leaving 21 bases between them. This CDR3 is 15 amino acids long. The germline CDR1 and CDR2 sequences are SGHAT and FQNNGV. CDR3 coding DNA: TGTGCCAGCACCCGAGGGTTAGCGGAGTCCCATGAGCAGTTCTTC. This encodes CASTRGLAESHEQFF. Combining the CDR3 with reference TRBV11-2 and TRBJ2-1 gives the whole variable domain EAGVAQSPRYKIIEKRQSVAFWCNPISGHATLYWYQQILGQGPKLLIQFQNNGVVDDSQLPKDRFSAERLKGVDSTLKIQPAKLEDSAVYLCASTRGLAESHEQFFGPGTRLTVL.

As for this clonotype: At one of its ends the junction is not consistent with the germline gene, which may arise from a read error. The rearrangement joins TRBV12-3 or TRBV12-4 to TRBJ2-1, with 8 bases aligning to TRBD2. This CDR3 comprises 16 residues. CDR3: CASRPGLALSYDEQFF. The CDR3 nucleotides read TGTGCCAGCAGACCCGGACTAGCTCTATCCTACGATGAGCAGTTCTTC.

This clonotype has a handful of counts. The CDR3 sequence: CASSWTGGANEQFF. The CDR3 nucleotides read TGCGCCAGCAGCTGGACAGGGGGCGCAAATGAGCAGTTCTTC. The V call is TRBV5-1, the J call TRBJ2-1; 11 positions match TRBD1. V lost 3 bases and J lost 7; bases outside the gene matches: 3. CDR1 SGHRS and CDR2 YFSETQ come from the germline V gene. CDR3 size: 14 residues.

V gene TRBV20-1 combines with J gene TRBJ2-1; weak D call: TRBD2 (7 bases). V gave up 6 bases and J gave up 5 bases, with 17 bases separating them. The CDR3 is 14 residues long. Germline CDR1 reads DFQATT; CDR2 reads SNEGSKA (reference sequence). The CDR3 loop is CSAAWGGRDNEQFF. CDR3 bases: TGCAGTGCCGCGTGGGGGGGCCGGGACAATGAGCAGTTCTTC.

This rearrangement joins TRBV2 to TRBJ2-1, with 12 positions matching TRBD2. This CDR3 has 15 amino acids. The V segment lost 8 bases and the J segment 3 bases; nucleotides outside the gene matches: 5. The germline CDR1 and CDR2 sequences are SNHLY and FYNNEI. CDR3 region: CASGQTSGGYNEQFF. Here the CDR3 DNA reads TGTGCCAGCGGGCAGACTAGCGGGGGCTACAATGAGCAGTTCTTC.

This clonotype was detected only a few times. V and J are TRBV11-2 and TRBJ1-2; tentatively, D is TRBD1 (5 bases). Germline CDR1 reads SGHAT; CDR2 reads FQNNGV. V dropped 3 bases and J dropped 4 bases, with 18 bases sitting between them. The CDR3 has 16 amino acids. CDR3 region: CASSLAVLGDLYGYTF. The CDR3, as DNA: TGTGCCAGCAGCTTGGCGGTGTTGGGGGATCTCTATGGCTACACCTTC.

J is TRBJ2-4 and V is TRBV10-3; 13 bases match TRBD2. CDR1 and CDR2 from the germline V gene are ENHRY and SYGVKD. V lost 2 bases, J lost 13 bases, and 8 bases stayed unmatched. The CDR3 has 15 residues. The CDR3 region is CAISEPGLAGKEQYF. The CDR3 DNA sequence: TGTGCCATCAGTGAGCCGGGACTAGCGGGAAAAGAGCAGTACTTC.

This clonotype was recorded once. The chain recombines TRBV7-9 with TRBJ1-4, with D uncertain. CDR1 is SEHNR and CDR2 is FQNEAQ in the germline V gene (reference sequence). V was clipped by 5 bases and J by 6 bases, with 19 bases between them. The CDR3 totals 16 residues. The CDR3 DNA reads TGTGCCAGCAGCCCTCTAGATCTCCTGGCGGATGAAAAACTGTTTTTT. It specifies CASSPLDLLADEKLFF.

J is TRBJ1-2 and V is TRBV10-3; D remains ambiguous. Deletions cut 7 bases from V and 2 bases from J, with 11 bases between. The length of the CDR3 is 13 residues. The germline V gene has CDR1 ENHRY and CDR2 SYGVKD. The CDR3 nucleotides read TGTGCCATCACCGGAGGAGAGAACTATGGCTACACCTTC. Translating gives CAITGGENYGYTF.

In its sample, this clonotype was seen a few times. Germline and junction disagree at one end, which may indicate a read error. CDR3 amino acids: CASSQAGGLSTDTQYF. The CDR3 DNA follows: TGTGCCAGCAGTCAAGCGGGGGGGCTTAGCACAGATACGCAGTATTTT. The chain has TRBV6-1 and TRBJ2-3; 10 positions match TRBD2. The CDR3 loop spans 16 amino acids. Germline lookup yields CDR1 MNHNS and CDR2 SASEGT.

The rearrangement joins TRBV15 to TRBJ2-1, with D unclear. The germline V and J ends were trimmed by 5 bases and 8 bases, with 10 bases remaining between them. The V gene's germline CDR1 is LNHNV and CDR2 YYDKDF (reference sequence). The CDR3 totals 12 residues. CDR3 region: CATSVRYYEQFF. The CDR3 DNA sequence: TGTGCCACCAGCGTCCGATACTATGAGCAGTTCTTC. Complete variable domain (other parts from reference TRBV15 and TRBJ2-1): DAMVIQNPRYQVTQFGKPVTLSCSQTLNHNVMYWYQQKSSQAPKLLFHYYDKDFNNEADTPDNFQSRRPNTSFCFLDIRSPGLGDTAMYLCATSVRYYEQFFGPGTRLTVL.

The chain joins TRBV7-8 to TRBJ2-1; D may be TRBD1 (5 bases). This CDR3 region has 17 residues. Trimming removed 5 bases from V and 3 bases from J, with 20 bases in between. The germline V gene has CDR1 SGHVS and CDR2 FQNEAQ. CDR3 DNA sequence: TGTGCCAGCAGCCAATACTGGTACCGAGACAGCTACAATGAGCAGTTCTTC. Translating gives CASSQYWYRDSYNEQFF. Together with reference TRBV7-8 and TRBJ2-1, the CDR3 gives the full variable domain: GAGVSQSPRYKVAKRGQDVALRCDPISGHVSLFWYQQALGQGPEFLTYFQNEAQLDKSGLPSDRFFAERPEGSVSTLKIQRTQQEDSAVYLCASSQYWYRDSYNEQFFGPGTRLTVL.

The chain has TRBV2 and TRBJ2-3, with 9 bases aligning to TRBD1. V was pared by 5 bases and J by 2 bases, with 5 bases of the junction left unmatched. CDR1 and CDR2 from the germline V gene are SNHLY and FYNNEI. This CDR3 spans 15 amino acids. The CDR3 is CASSQDRGVTDTQYF. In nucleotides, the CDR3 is TGTGCCAGCAGTCAGGACAGGGGAGTCACAGATACGCAGTATTTT. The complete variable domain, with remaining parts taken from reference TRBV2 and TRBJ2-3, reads EPEVTQTPSHQVTQMGQEVILRCVPISNHLYFYWYRQILGQKVEFLVSFYNNEISEKSEIFDDQFSVERPDGSNFTLKIRSTKLEDSAMYFCASSQDRGVTDTQYFGPGTRLTVL.

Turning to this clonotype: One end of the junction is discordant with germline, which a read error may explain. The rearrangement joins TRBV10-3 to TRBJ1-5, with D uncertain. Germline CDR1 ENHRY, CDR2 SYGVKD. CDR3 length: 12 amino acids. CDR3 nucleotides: TGTGCCATAAGTGCGGGCAATCAGCCCCAGCATTTT. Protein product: CAISAGNQPQHF.

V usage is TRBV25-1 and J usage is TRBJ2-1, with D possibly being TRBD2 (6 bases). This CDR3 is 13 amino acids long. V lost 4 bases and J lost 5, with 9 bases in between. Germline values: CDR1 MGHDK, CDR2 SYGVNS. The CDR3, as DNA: TGTGCCAGCAGTGTGGGACTCAACAATGAGCAGTTCTTC. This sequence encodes CASSVGLNNEQFF.

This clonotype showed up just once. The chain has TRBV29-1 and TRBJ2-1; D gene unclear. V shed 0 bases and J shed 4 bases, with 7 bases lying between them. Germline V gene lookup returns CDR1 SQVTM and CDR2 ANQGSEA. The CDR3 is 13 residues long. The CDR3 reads CSVEEQIYNEQFF. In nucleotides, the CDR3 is TGCAGCGTTGAAGAACAGATATACAATGAGCAGTTCTTC.

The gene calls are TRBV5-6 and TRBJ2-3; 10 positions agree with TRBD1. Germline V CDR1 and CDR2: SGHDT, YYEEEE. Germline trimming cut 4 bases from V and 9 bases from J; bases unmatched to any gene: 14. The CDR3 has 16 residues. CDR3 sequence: CASSPGLGQGLGTQYF. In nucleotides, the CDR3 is TGTGCCAGCAGCCCCGGGCTGGGACAGGGGCTAGGGACGCAGTATTTT.

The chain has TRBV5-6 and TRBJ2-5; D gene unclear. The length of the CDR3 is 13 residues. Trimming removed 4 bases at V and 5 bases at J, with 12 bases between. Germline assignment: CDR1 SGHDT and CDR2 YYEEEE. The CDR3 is CASSQVTMETQYF. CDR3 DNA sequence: TGTGCCAGCAGCCAAGTTACAATGGAGACCCAGTACTTC.

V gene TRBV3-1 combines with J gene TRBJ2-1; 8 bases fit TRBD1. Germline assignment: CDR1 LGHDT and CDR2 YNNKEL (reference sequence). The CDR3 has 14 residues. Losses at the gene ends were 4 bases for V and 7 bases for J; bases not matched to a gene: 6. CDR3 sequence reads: CASSPGQGINEQFF. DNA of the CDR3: TGTGCCAGCAGCCCCGGACAGGGTATAAATGAGCAGTTCTTC.

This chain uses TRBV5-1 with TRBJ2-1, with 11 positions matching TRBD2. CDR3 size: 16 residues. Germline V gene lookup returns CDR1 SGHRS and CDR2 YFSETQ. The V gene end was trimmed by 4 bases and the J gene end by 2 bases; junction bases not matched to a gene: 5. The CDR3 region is CASSPTSGAPYNEQFF. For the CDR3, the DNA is TGCGCCAGCAGCCCGACTAGCGGGGCCCCCTACAATGAGCAGTTCTTC.

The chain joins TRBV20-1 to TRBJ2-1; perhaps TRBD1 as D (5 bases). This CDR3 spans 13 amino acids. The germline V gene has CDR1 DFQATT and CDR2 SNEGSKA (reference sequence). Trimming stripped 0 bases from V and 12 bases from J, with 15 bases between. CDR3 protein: CSARDGREVGQFF. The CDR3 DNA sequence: TGCAGTGCTAGAGACGGCAGGGAAGTTGGGCAGTTCTTC.

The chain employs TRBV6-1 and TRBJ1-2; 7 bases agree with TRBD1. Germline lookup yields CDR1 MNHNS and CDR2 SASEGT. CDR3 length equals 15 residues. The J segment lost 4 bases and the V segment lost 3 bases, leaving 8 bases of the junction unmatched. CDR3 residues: CASSEEPGQSYGYTF. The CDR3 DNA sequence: TGTGCCAGCAGTGAGGAGCCGGGACAGAGCTATGGCTACACCTTC.

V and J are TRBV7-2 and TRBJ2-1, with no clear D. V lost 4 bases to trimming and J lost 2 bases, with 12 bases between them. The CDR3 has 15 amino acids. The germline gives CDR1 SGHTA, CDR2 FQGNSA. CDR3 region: CASSSQPGPYNEQFF. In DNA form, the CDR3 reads TGTGCCAGCAGCTCCCAACCGGGTCCCTACAATGAGCAGTTCTTC.

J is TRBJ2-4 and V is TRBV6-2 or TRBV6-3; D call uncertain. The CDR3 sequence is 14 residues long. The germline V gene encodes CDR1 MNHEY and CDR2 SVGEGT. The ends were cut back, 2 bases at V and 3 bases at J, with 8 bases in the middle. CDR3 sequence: CASSYDGRKNIQYF. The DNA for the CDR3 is TGTGCCAGCAGTTACGATGGTCGCAAAAACATTCAGTACTTC.

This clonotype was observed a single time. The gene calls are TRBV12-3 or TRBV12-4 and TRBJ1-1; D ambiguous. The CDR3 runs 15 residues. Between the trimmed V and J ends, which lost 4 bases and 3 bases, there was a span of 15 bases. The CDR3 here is CASSWQEVWDTEAFF. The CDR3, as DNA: TGTGCCAGCAGTTGGCAGGAGGTTTGGGACACTGAAGCTTTCTTT.

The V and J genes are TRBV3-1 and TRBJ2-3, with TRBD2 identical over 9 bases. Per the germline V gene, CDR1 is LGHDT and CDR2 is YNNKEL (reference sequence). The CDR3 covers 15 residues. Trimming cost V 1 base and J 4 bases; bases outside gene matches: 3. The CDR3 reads CASSQVAGASDTQYF. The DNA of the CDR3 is TGTGCCAGCAGCCAAGTAGCGGGAGCCTCAGATACGCAGTATTTT.

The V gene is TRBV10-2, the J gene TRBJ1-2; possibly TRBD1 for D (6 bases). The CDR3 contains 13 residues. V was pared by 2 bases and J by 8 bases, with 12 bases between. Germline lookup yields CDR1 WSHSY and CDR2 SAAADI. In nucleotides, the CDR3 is TGCGCCAGCAGTGAGCTCCGGGACACGGGCTACACCTTC. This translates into CASSELRDTGYTF.

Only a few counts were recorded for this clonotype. The CDR3 sequence is CASSLGTSGNNLQETQYF. The CDR3 nucleotides read TGTGCCAGCAGCCTTGGGACTAGCGGAAATAACCTCCAAGAGACCCAGTACTTC. This chain connects TRBV5-5 to TRBJ2-5, with TRBD2 matching over 11 bases. The CDR3 runs 18 residues. Germline V gene data show CDR1 as SGHKS and CDR2 as YYEKEE (reference sequence). Losses at the gene ends were 4 bases for V and 1 base for J; bases not matched to a gene: 12.

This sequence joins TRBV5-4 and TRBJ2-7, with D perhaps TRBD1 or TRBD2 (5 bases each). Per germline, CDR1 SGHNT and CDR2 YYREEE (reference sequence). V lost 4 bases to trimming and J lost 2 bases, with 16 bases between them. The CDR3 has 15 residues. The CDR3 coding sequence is TGTGCCAGCAGCCCGGGACCCGAGGGCACCTACGAGCAGTACTTC. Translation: CASSPGPEGTYEQYF.

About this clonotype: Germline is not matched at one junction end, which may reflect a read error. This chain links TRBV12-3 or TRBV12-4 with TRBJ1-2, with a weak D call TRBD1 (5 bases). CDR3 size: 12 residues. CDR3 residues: CASGLGVHGYTF. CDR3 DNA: TGTGCCAGCGGTTTAGGGGTTCATGGCTACACCTTC.